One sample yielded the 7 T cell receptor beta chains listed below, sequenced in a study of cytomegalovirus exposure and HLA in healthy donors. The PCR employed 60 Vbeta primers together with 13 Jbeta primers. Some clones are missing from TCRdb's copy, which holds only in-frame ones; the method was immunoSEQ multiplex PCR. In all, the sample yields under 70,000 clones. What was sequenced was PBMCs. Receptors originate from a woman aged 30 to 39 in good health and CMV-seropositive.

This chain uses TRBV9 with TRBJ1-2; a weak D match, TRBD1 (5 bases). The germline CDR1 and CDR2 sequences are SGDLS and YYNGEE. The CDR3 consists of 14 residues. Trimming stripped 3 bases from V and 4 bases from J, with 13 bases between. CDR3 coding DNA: TGTGCCAGCAGCGCCAACCAGGGAATCTATGGCTACACCTTC. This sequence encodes CASSANQGIYGYTF.

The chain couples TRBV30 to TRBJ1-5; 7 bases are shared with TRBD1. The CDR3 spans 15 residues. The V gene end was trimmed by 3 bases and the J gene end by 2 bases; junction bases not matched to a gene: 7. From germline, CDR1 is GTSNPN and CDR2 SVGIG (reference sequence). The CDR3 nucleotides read TGTGCCTGGAGGCCAGGAACAGGGGGCAATCAGCCCCAGCATTTT. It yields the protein CAWRPGTGGNQPQHF.

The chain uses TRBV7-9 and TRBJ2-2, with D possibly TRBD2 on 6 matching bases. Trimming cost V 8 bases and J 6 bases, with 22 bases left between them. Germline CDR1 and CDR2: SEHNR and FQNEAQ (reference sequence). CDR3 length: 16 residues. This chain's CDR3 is CASSLGLGGEPGELFF. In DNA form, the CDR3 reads TGTGCCAGCTCCCTAGGGCTGGGAGGAGAACCCGGGGAGCTGTTTTTT.

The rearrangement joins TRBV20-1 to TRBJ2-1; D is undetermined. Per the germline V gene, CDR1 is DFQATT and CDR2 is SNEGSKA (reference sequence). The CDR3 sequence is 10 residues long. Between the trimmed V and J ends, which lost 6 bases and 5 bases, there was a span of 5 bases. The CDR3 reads CSAQNNEQFF. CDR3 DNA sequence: TGCAGTGCCCAAAACAATGAGCAGTTCTTC.

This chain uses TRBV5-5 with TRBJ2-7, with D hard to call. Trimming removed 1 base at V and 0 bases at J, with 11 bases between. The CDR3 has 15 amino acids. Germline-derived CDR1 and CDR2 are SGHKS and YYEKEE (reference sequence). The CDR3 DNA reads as TGTGCCAGCAGCTTGTGGGCAGGCTTCTCCTACGAGCAGTACTTC. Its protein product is CASSLWAGFSYEQYF.

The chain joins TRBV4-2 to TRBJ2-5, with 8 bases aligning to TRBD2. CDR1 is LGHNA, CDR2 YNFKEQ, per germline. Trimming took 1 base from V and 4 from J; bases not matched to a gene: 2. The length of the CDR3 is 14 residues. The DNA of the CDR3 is TGTGCCAGCAGCCAAGGACTAGCGAGAGAGACCCAGTACTTC. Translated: CASSQGLARETQYF.

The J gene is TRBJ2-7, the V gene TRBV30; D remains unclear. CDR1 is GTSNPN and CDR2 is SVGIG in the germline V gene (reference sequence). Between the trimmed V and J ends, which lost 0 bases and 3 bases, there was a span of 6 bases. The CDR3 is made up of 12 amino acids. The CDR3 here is CAWSVSSYEQYF. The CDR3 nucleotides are TGTGCCTGGAGTGTAAGTAGCTACGAGCAGTACTTC. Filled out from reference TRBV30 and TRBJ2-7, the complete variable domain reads SQTIHQWPATLVQPVGSPLSLECTVEGTSNPNLYWYRQAAGRGLQLLFYSVGIGQISSEVPQNLSASRPQDRQFILSSKKLLLSDSGFYLCAWSVSSYEQYFGPGTRLTVT.